A selection of T cell receptor beta chains follows, all from one sample in a study of T cell responses to AZD1222 COVID-19 vaccine. Produced via immunoSEQ multiplex PCR; TCRdb's table is partial and in-frame only. The data hold about 180,000 clones, with around 88% observed a single time. The material sequenced was peripheral blood, taken on day 0 of AZD1222 vaccination. These receptors were taken from an adult in good health. Both conserved end residues are part of each CDR3. Where a row states a size, it is once, few, many or the class of an expanded clone; other rows omit it.

abundance	v_gene	j_gene	CDR3aa
NA	TRBV4-1	TRBJ2-2	CASSPVGGIGELFF
once	TRBV4-3	TRBJ1-1	CASSQVLQGRAEAFF
NA	TRBV6-5	TRBJ2-3	CASSYSGGSTDTQYF
few	TRBV5-6	TRBJ1-1	CASSGDILKQGNTEAFF
NA	TRBV28	TRBJ2-5	CASSSPVGGFQETQYF
NA	TRBV5-1	TRBJ2-6	CASRFFGGASGANVLTF
once	TRBV5-1	TRBJ2-5	CASSLELLSGIGETQYF
NA	TRBV30	TRBJ1-1	CAWNGEADTEAFF
NA	TRBV6-5	TRBJ2-7	CASSSEAGGDYEQYF
NA	TRBV7-3	TRBJ2-3	CASSQRAGGGTDTQYF
NA	TRBV7-8	TRBJ2-5	CASSHVPSETQYF
NA	TRBV27	TRBJ1-2	CASSSWGGPGAYTF
NA	TRBV5-8	TRBJ1-1	CATEAIAMNTEAFF
NA	TRBV11-3	TRBJ2-2	CASSQGSGELFF
NA	TRBV5-4	TRBJ2-1	CASSGDRGNEQFF
many	TRBV9	TRBJ1-5	CASSVPTGQLNSNQPQHF
NA	TRBV5-1	TRBJ2-3	CASSAGLAGSDTQYF
NA	TRBV5-6	TRBJ2-7	CASRSSAGGPYEQYF
NA	TRBV7-9	TRBJ1-3	CASSPTGDGSTIYF
NA	TRBV4-1	TRBJ1-2	CASSQDWADNYGYTF
NA	TRBV5-4	TRBJ1-1	CASSRGTAVMNTEAFF
NA	TRBV25-1	TRBJ2-3	CASGTRGRRNTDTQYF
NA	TRBV5-1	TRBJ1-1	CASSPDLIGTEAFF
NA	TRBV6-2/TRBV6-3	TRBJ1-1	CASSYPPTGQSEAFF
NA	TRBV11-2	TRBJ2-7	CASSIYYEQYF
once	TRBV2	TRBJ1-2	CASRTFLYGYTF
NA	TRBV6-2/TRBV6-3	TRBJ1-2	CASSYWEILNYGYTF
NA	TRBV14	TRBJ1-6	CASSQGASSYNSPLHF
NA	TRBV6-5	TRBJ1-1	CASRGQGGTEAFF
NA	TRBV2	TRBJ2-2	CASSVENRVGGELFF
NA	TRBV5-1	TRBJ2-5	CASSGGQGAEETQYF
NA	TRBV5-1	TRBJ1-4	CASSSSTGTNEKLFF
NA	TRBV7-9	TRBJ1-6	CASSLGAGDNSPLHF
NA	TRBV10-3	TRBJ2-3	CAISAQETSLSTDTQYF
NA	TRBV3-1/TRBV3-2	TRBJ1-5	CASSHGQGRSNQPQHF
NA	TRBV2	TRBJ2-2	CASSPRTGRTGELFF
NA	TRBV5-4	TRBJ2-1	CASSFSSGGGLGRFF
once	TRBV6-6	TRBJ1-1	CASRPGGGNTEAFF
once	TRBV6-5	TRBJ1-2	CASSYTPLTGGYGYTF
NA	TRBV30	TRBJ1-5	CAWSVRRANQPQHF
NA	TRBV15	TRBJ2-4	CATSIDRVLAKNIQYF
NA	TRBV30	TRBJ1-2	CAWSDATYQDGYTF
NA	TRBV2	TRBJ1-2	CAGLILNYGYTF
NA	TRBV2	TRBJ1-2	CASSAQGGGYTF
NA	TRBV11-2	TRBJ2-1	CASSLVTPGLAYNEQFF
NA	TRBV15	TRBJ2-7	CATGGQTSYEQYF
NA	TRBV7-2	TRBJ2-7	CASSNQGVNTHEQYF
NA	TRBV6-4	TRBJ2-1	CASRDYLGPYNEQFF
NA	TRBV6-4	TRBJ2-7	CASSDSRDRYEQYF
NA	TRBV5-6	TRBJ1-1	CASSLSGGSEAFF
NA	TRBV11-3	TRBJ2-3	CASSRDGSTDTQYF
NA	TRBV5-4	TRBJ2-7	CASSLEGLEQYF
once	TRBV3-1/TRBV3-2	TRBJ2-2	CASSQQTGMFHTGELFF
few	TRBV5-1	TRBJ1-6	CASSLATDPYNSPLHF